Sequencing of this TCR beta chain was carried out in a study of early stage breast cancer tumors. Across the study: Invasive lobular carcinomas made up about 30% of the 12 ER+/PR+/HER2- tumors. Study-wide findings and caveats: Bulk DNA sequencing of unsorted cells missed chain pairing and markers. Commonly generated sequences made up most enriched TCRB sequences shared between patients.

As to this clone: What it recognizes is unknown.

The CDR3 covers 17 residues. With V trimmed by 1 base and J by 7 bases, 15 bases remained unmatched. Germline V gene sequence: CDR1 KGHSH, CDR2 LQKENI. Method: immunoSEQ multiplex PCR; TCRdb's copy keeps in-frame clones and lacks some. The sample consists of 7,000 or so clones, around 66% of them appearing once. The receptor's source is a person aged 50 to 59 with breast cancer. The sequenced sample consisted of normal breast tissue next to the tumor. The gene calls are TRBV18 and TRBJ2-7, with TRBD1 matching over 8 bases. This CDR3 is CASSPRVEGDRPLEQYF. CDR3 DNA sequence: TGTGCCAGCTCACCACGGGTTGAAGGGGACAGGCCTCTGGAGCAGTACTTC. Using reference TRBV18 and TRBJ2-7 for the parts outside the CDR3, the full variable domain is NAGVMQNPRHLVRRRGQEARLRCSPMKGHSHVYWYRQLPEEGLKFMVYLQKENIIDESGMPKERFSAEFPKEGPSILRIQQVVRGDSAAYFCASSPRVEGDRPLEQYFGPGTRLTVT.